These T cell receptor beta chains were read from a single sample in a study of cytotoxic CD8 clonotypes in ibrutinib-treated CLL. The repertoire was sequenced with immunoSEQ multiplex PCR; TCRdb's copy has only in-frame clones and lacks some. The data contain more than 50,000 clones, less than 60% of them singletons. Specimen: PBMCs, collected after 12 months of ibrutinib treatment. The receptors here all came from a human donor with chronic lymphocytic leukemia. CDR3s include the opening cysteine and the closing phenylalanine or tryptophan. The D gene is left open where the match is weak. Clone size is shown for a subset of rows, as once, few, many or a class of expanded clone.

j_call clone_size d_call cdr3_length v_call cdr3_nt cdr3_aa
TRBJ2-1 . TRBD2 15 TRBV7-6 TGTGCCAGCAGCTTAGCGAGCGGGAGGGCCGATGAGCAGTTCTTC CASSLASGRADEQFF
TRBJ2-1 . . 12 TRBV5-6 TGTGCCAGCAGCTCCGGGGTGTGGGAGCAGTTCTTC CASSSGVWEQFF
TRBJ1-2 few TRBD1 15 TRBV6-4 TGTGCCATCAGGGTAACCGGGACAGGGGGTAACGGCTACACCTTC CAIRVTGTGGNGYTF
TRBJ1-1 . . 15 TRBV18 TGTGCCAGCTCACCTCCTATCGGGGTTGTGGCTGAAGCTTTCTTT CASSPPIGVVAEAFF
TRBJ2-3 . TRBD2 15 TRBV5-1 TGCGCCAGCAGCCTCTCTAGCGGAGGCACAGATACGCAGTATTTT CASSLSSGGTDTQYF
TRBJ2-6 . . 16 TRBV2 TGTGCCAGCAGTGAAGGGGTATTTTCTGGGGCCAACGTCCTGACTTTC CASSEGVFSGANVLTF
TRBJ1-3 . . 15 TRBV2 TGTGCCAGCGGGATGGCGGGGTCCTCTGGAAACACCATATATTTT CASGMAGSSGNTIYF
TRBJ1-1 few . 14 TRBV19 TGTGCCAGTAGTATAGGGACACTCAACACTGAAGCTTTCTTT CASSIGTLNTEAFF
TRBJ1-2 few . 13 TRBV7-2 TGTGCCAGCAGCTTAGTACAGTCTTATGGCTACACCTTC CASSLVQSYGYTF
TRBJ1-2 once TRBD1 15 TRBV9 TGTGCCAGCAGCCCCCGGGACAGCCGCCGCTATGGCTACACCTTC CASSPRDSRRYGYTF
TRBJ2-3 many . 16 TRBV11-3 TGTGCCAGCAGCTTAGCTCGGGGTAAAGGCACAGATACGCAGTATTTT CASSLARGKGTDTQYF
TRBJ2-3 once . 14 TRBV11-2 TGTGCCAGCAGCCCCGTCGGTAGTTGGGATACGCAGTATTTT CASSPVGSWDTQYF
TRBJ2-1 . . 13 TRBV28 TGTGCCAGCAGTTTCCAGGGGAGGAATGAGCAGTTCTTC CASSFQGRNEQFF
TRBJ2-5 few TRBD1 15 TRBV5-1 TGCGCCAGCAGCTTGGGTGACCAACAGGGGGAGACCCAGTACTTC CASSLGDQQGETQYF
TRBJ1-2 . . 16 TRBV7-9 TGTGCCAGCAGCTTATCTGGACGGACAACCAGCTATGGCTACACCTTC CASSLSGRTTSYGYTF
TRBJ1-2 . TRBD1 12 TRBV5-1 TGCGCCAGCTCGGCAGGGGGCCATGGCTACACCTTC CASSAGGHGYTF